The 8 T cell receptor beta chains below were found in one sample sequenced in a study of monozygotic twins with inflammatory bowel disease. TCRdb reanalyzed the 5' RACE reads, giving one entry per CDR3 protein sequence and no DNA. This listing includes approximately 140,000 distinct CDR3 sequences. Sequenced: blood. These receptors were collected from a human donor with ulcerative colitis or Crohn's disease, or a healthy co-twin of an affected twin (not recorded which).

V gene TRBV5-4 combines with J gene TRBJ2-7; no DNA is available, so the TRBD1 call from TCRdb remains unchecked. The germline CDR1 and CDR2 sequences are SGHNT and YYREEE (reference sequence). The CDR3 length is 12 residues. The CDR3 reads CASRNTGSKQYF.

V gene TRBV30 combines with J gene TRBJ1-5; the D gene TCRdb calls, TRBD1, cannot be checked with no DNA. The CDR3 covers 13 residues. In germline, CDR1 is GTSNPN, CDR2 SVGIG (reference sequence). The CDR3 sequence is CAWSLATGQPQHF.

The chain couples TRBV5-1 to TRBJ2-3; TCRdb calls TRBD1, which cannot be checked without DNA. CDR1 SGHRS and CDR2 YFSETQ come from the germline V gene. The CDR3 consists of 14 residues. This chain's CDR3 is CASSSDLHPGTQYF.

The chain employs TRBV5-1 and TRBJ2-5; TCRdb's D gene call, TRBD1, goes unchecked for lack of DNA. The CDR3 consists of 14 residues. In germline, CDR1 is SGHRS, CDR2 YFSETQ. The CDR3 reads CASSSLTGQETQYF.

V and J are TRBV29-1 and TRBJ2-7; checking the TCRdb D call of TRBD1 is not possible without DNA. The germline V gene has CDR1 SQVTM and CDR2 ANQGSEA. The CDR3 is made up of 14 amino acids. CDR3 sequence: CSVSPDRLAYEQYF.

The chain joins TRBV20-1 to TRBJ1-5; absent DNA, TCRdb's TRBD1 call cannot be checked. The germline V gene encodes CDR1 DFQATT and CDR2 SNEGSKA (reference sequence). This CDR3 is built from 16 residues. The CDR3 sequence: CSAGDRGNRRNQPQHF.

V is TRBV4-1 and J is TRBJ2-5; lacking DNA, the TRBD1 call made by TCRdb goes unchecked. The CDR3 is 17 residues long. Germline V lookup: CDR1 MGHRA, CDR2 YSYEKL. The CDR3 here is CASSQDYQTGVKETQYF.

This CDR3 is CASSLAGAAYEQYF. This chain links TRBV7-9 with TRBJ2-7; the TCRdb D gene call, TRBD1, has no DNA to confirm it. The CDR3 covers 14 residues. In germline, CDR1 is SEHNR, CDR2 FQNEAQ (reference sequence).